This T cell receptor (beta chain) stems from a study of cytomegalovirus exposure and HLA in healthy donors. Germline lookup yields CDR1 SQVTM and CDR2 ANQGSEA. The CDR3 length is 14 residues. V lost 3 bases, J lost 2 bases, and 6 bases stayed unmatched. Both 60 Vbeta primers and 13 Jbeta primers went into the PCR. Method: immunoSEQ multiplex PCR; TCRdb's copy keeps in-frame clones and lacks some. The top ten clones hold about 6.1% of a sample with under 110,000 clones, more than 60% of them seen once. The genes are TRBV29-1 and TRBJ1-1; TRBD1 matches at 7 bases. Sequences were obtained from PBMCs. This receptor was obtained from a woman aged 45 to 65 in good health and CMV-seropositive. The CDR3 loop reads CSVDKGQINTEAFF. The CDR3 bases are TGCAGCGTTGATAAGGGACAGATCAACACTGAAGCTTTCTTT.